This T cell receptor (beta chain) was found in a study of PD-1 blockade in classical Hodgkin lymphoma. About this clone itself: Antigen: not known.

Findings of the study overall: No one has yet defined what causes the repertoire differences, which may be disease activity or prior therapy.

With V trimmed by 4 bases and J by 4 bases, 8 bases remained unmatched. CDR3 length equals 16 residues. Germline values: CDR1 SGDLS, CDR2 YYNGEE. This table comes from immunoSEQ multiplex PCR, and its TCRdb copy is limited to in-frame clones, with some not included. Of tens of thousands of clones in the sample, 88% were seen once. Time point noted: newly diagnosed, previously untreated cHL patient sample. Thawed PBMCs underwent magnetic negative selection to yield purified CD4+ T cells. Comparison relied on PBMCs that came from newly diagnosed, untreated classical Hodgkin lymphoma. This clonotype was sampled from a human donor with classical Hodgkin lymphoma. J is TRBJ2-2 and V is TRBV9; TRBD1 aligns across 9 bases. Sequencing was performed on CD4+ T cells from blood. The CDR3 protein is CASSSRTGAVTGELFF. CDR3 sequence (DNA): TGTGCCAGCAGCTCTCGGACAGGGGCGGTCACCGGGGAGCTGTTTTTT. Drawing the rest from reference TRBV9 and TRBJ2-2, the complete variable domain is DSGVTQTPKHLITATGQRVTLRCSPRSGDLSVYWYQQSLDQGLQFLIQYYNGEERAKGNILERFSAQQFPDLHSELNLSSLELGDSALYFCASSSRTGAVTGELFFGEGSRLTVL.